Presented here are 2 T cell receptor beta chains from one specimen sequenced in a study of CD8 T cells in Susac syndrome. RNA in amounts of roughly 0.5 to 1 ug was reverse transcribed with random hexamers. TCRdb passed the immunoSEQ multiplex PCR reads through MiXCR, listing each CDR3 protein once. Here the sample spans 150,000 to 180,000 distinct CDR3 sequences, about 95% being singletons. Sequencing input: CD4+ T cells from PBMCs. These receptors were obtained from a human donor with Susac syndrome.

The chain employs TRBV20-1 and TRBJ2-7, with TRBD2 identical over 8 bases. With 0 bases clipped from V and 3 bases from J, the junction kept 4 bases outside the gene matches. The germline V gene encodes CDR1 DFQATT and CDR2 SNEGSKA (reference sequence). The CDR3 totals 14 residues. In DNA, the CDR3 is TGCAGTGCTAGAGAAGGACTAGCCCTCTACGAGCAGTACTTC. Translating gives CSAREGLALYEQYF.

In nucleotides, the CDR3 is TGCAGCGTTGAACGATCGATGGGGAGCACAGATACGCAGTATTTT. Protein product: CSVERSMGSTDTQYF. This chain links TRBV29-1 with TRBJ2-3; D not certain. CDR1 SQVTM and CDR2 ANQGSEA come from the germline V gene. V shed 2 bases and J shed 0 bases, with 12 bases lying between them. The CDR3 is 15 residues long.